The clone carrying this T cell receptor (beta chain) came up many times. Its antigen is currently unknown. The sample originates from a study of metastatic and nonmetastatic thyroid tumors. As for the study in general: Repertoires of blood and of tissue (tumor or nodule) from malignant and benign thyroid patients were compared.

Findings of the study overall: As reported, TCR beta diversity in blood and tumor was significantly higher in malignant thyroid tumors than in benign nodules.

Not a single patient had been given any form of treatment at any point before undergoing thyroid surgery. Trimming stripped 6 bases from V and 7 bases from J, with 25 bases between. Looked up from germline, CDR1 is DFQATT and CDR2 is SNEGSKA (reference sequence). The length of the CDR3 is 16 residues. Original processing methods: Clinicopathological groups of papillary thyroid cancer showed CDR3 differences that were used to build a distant-metastasis classifier. MiXCR re-clonotyped the PCR reads for TCRdb. TCRdb assigned the V and J calls; the authors' analysis was not used. The sample lists over 15,000 clones; approximately 17% were seen once.

Sequencing was performed on blood. The TCR sequence derives from a male donor with papillary thyroid cancer or a benign thyroid nodule (not recorded which). Some clones in this sample may be carry-over from other donors' samples. The V call is TRBV20-1, the J call TRBJ2-1, with D possibly matching TRBD1 (5 bases). CDR3 nucleotides: TGCAGTGCCACCGATCCGGTGGTGGAAGGGGTTAATGAGCAGTTCTTC. Protein product: CSATDPVVEGVNEQFF.